This T cell receptor (beta chain) emerged from a study of blood T cell repertoires in COVID-19 (dated by TCRdb to about 2020). Concerning the study at large: The collaborator samples originated in the United States, Italy and Spain and spanned the acute and convalescent phases of COVID-19. The material from the prospective study consisted of cDNA or gDNA derived from T cells, B-cell-depleted T cells, or PBMCs. Subjects who had been exposed to COVID-19, were actively infected with it, or had recovered from it provided the deeply sampled blood TCRbeta repertoires that made up the dataset. The repertoires were released in a freely available public database intended as a resource for research on the immune response to SARS-CoV-2. Samples came from the ongoing ImmuneRACE study (first 160 participants) plus 1,254 subjects from 6 global collaborators. The sample metadata nearly always contained a de-identified subject ID, COVID-19 status, age in years and sex. Where available, HLA class I and class II types were obtained from metadata supplied by the sample provider rather than from assay-based typing. Results and caveats for the whole study, not just this receptor: The amount of clinical and demographic metadata varied by source and participant and was provided uncurated.

This clone was detected only once. Its antigen remains unidentified. Base qualities are not at hand, and no much larger clone is one base apart. Enrolling through a virtual design, the prospective study's participants ranged in age from roughly 18 to 89 years and lived across 24 United States geographic areas. To assign participants to cohorts, the prospective study relied on clinical history that participants themselves reported in a screening survey and a study questionnaire. For ImmuneRACE Cohort 3, a participant was defined as recovered based on two consecutive negative NP/OP PCR tests, clearance by a healthcare professional, or resolution of symptoms. Mobile phlebotomists in the prospective study collected whole blood, serum and a nasopharyngeal or oropharyngeal swab from every participant. Over a roughly two-month period, participants in the prospective study had the option of providing additional blood draws and questionnaires. Prospective study blood samples were shipped either frozen or at room temperature before DNA extraction.

CDR1 SGHAT and CDR2 FQNNGV were looked up in the germline V gene. V gives up 0 bases and J gives up 0 bases, and the segment between their germline ends measures 23 bases. The CDR3 has 20 amino acids, counting the end cysteine and phenylalanine. Only CDR3 DNA is held: 60 bases, read in frame from base 1. TCRbeta CDR3 regions were amplified from genomic DNA using the immunoSEQ Assay, a bias-controlled multiplex PCR. The authors' pipeline ran thus. The number of nucleated cells in each sample was estimated from the amplification of reference gene primers within the assay. Sequence reads were collapsed and filtered to measure the absolute abundance of every unique TCRbeta CDR3 rearrangement. For each sample, productive Simpson clonality was calculated as the square root of Simpson's diversity index over productive rearrangements. What TCRdb holds here is the immuneACCESS table cut down to in-frame rearrangements. Part of the clones is not present; checked against another copy, under half of the missing clones reflect an unresolved V gene, and the others are unexplained. V and J calls and clone size are as listed in that table; D and trimming were resolved from the DNA. In this sample the table shows 200,000 to 250,000 clones, about 88% of which occur a single time. The leading ten clones occupy roughly 2.7% of the sample.

This chain joins TRBV11-2 to TRBJ1-1; the D region possibly corresponds to TRBD1 (5 bases align). The receptor was derived from a woman aged 30 to 39 who had recovered from COVID-19. Source material: PBMCs or T cells enriched from blood (not recorded which). The DNA sequence is TGTGCCAGCAGCTTAGAGGGTTACAGGATCGTCCCTAGGTTGAACACTGAAGCTTTCTTT. Its protein is CASSLEGYRIVPRLNTEAFF.